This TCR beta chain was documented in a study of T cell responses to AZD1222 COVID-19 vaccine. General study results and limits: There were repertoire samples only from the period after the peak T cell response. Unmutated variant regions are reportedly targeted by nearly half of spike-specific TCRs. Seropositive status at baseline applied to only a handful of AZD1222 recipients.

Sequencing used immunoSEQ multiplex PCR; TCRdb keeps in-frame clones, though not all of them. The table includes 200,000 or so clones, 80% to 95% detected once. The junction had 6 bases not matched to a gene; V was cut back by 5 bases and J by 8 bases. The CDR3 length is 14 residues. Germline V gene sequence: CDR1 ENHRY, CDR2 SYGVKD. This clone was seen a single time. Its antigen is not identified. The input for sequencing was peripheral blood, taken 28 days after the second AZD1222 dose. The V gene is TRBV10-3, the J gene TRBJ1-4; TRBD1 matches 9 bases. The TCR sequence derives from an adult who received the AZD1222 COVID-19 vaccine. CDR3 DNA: TGTGCCATCAGTCCTGGACAGGGGCGCGAAAAACTGTTTTTT. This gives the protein CAISPGQGREKLFF.